This note documents a single TCR beta chain sequence. The antigen is not known. Here immunoSEQ multiplex PCR was the method, and the copy in TCRdb shows in-frame clones only, minus some. The sample has about 310,000 clones; roughly 86% are singletons. This entry comes from a study of cytomegalovirus exposure and HLA in healthy donors. Study results and caveats: Rarity held for most TCR sequences, but there were some public TCRs that occurred in many donors.

The donors were members of the validation cohort, which comprised under 150 subjects and was separate from the first cohort of roughly 700 subjects. Trimming removed 0 bases from V and 6 bases from J, with 12 bases in between. CDR1 and CDR2 from the germline V gene are SGHRS and YFSETQ. CDR3 length equals 14 residues. Sequencing was carried out using PBMCs. The receptor's source is a man aged 25-45 years in good health and CMV-seronegative. The V and J genes are TRBV5-1 and TRBJ1-2; D gene ambiguous. CDR3 amino acids: CASSLAAGSDGYTF. In DNA form, the CDR3 reads TGCGCCAGCAGCTTGGCGGCAGGTTCAGATGGCTACACCTTC.